This TCR beta chain was found in a study of PD-L1 blockade in urothelial cancer (dated by TCRdb to the late 2010s). For the study in its entirety: Therapy was started around 2014 for all patients, and atezolizumab 1,200 mg was administered intravenously every 3 weeks. About nine tenths of the roughly 29 patients were males with bladder-origin urothelial cancer, and about 60% of the 29 reported a prior smoking history. Patients had an ECOG performance status of 0 or 1 and had received between 0 and 3 prior chemotherapy regimens. Blood samples were analyzed 3 weeks after the start of treatment (second dose) and 6 weeks after the start of treatment. Blood samples gave median yields of around 140,000 T cells and over 80,000 unique TCRs, along with a median clonality of 0.080. The study was an exploratory multi-omic analysis of somatic, immune and clinical correlates of response to PD-L1 blockade with atezolizumab in urothelial cancer. Pretreatment tumor samples and matched peripheral blood, collected serially before and after atezolizumab treatment, underwent TCR sequencing. Progression-free survival longer than 6 months counted as durable clinical benefit, and TCR features were additionally tested against both progression-free and overall survival. Whole exome sequencing and RNA sequencing of pretreatment tumors were performed alongside TCR sequencing in the same patients. Roughly ten patients achieved durable clinical benefit and approximately 20 did not. Pretreatment blood TCR-seq was available for 27 to 30 patients, at least one posttreatment blood collection was obtained for some 24 patients, and tumor TCR-seq was available for some 24 patients. Broad study findings and their caveats: Because the sample size was small (n of about 29) and many exploratory analyses were performed, the results are intended to be hypothesis-generating. At 3 weeks after the start of treatment, tumor-associated TCR clones in peripheral blood had expanded more in patients with durable benefit (n of about 22, p = 0.022). A pretreatment peripheral blood TCR clonality below the median was linked to improved progression-free and overall survival.

Trimming accounts for 4 bases at V and 6 bases at J, while the number of junction bases matched to no gene is 6. The CDR3 spans 15 residues, from the cysteine through the phenylalanine. CDR3 DNA only is kept here, 45 bases in frame from base 1. From a lookup of the germline V gene (reference sequence), CDR1 and CDR2 are PRHDT and FYEKMQ. About this clone: The antigen it binds to is not known. No base qualities exist here, and no much larger clone lies one base off it.

To estimate absolute template abundance from read counts, synthetic TCR analog templates were spiked into each PCR. TCRbeta CDR3 regions were amplified from genomic DNA with bias-controlled V and J gene primers using the immunoSEQ assay. Rearranged TCRbeta segments were sequenced at approximately 20X coverage. As for the authors' bioinformatics: Sequencing errors were corrected by clustering, and CDR3s were annotated against IMGT so that V, D and J genes could be assigned. Only productive TCRbeta rearrangements were used in downstream analyses, excluding out-of-frame or stop-codon sequences. Clonality was calculated as one minus the Shannon entropy normalized by the log of the number of unique productive sequences. Fisher's exact test with Benjamini-Hochberg correction, at a threshold of adjusted p below 0.01, was used to find clones that differed between time points or between blood and tumor. The clones in this table, taken by TCRdb from immuneACCESS, are in-frame only. Not every clone is retained; where verified, under half of the shortfall comes from an unresolved V gene, and the cause of the rest is unknown. The V and J calls and clone size come from that table; D and trimming were worked out from the DNA. The sample table records about 63,000 clones; approximately 80% of these occur just once. The ten largest make up 5.7% of the sample.

The sample's time point label is to be understood as: pretreatment peripheral blood. A total of roughly 30 patients with locally advanced or metastatic urothelial carcinoma, treated at Memorial Sloan Kettering on a trial protocol, made up the cohort. Peripheral blood mononuclear cells were collected pretreatment and during treatment, with between 1 and 8 total time points obtained per patient. The Qiagen DNeasy Blood extraction kit was used to purify genomic DNA from total PBMCs and from tumor samples. PBMCs were collected pretreatment and during treatment, and were isolated and stored as previously described.

The chain was built from TRBV13 and TRBJ2-1, and TRBD2 matches 10 of the central bases. This material consisted of PBMCs, taken around atezolizumab (anti-PD-L1) treatment. The clonotype was recovered from a man between 70 and 80 years old with urothelial cancer. This receptor has the CDR3 CASSSQREGLNEQFF. The nucleotides are TGTGCCAGCAGCTCTCAGCGGGAGGGCCTCAATGAGCAGTTCTTC.